This T cell receptor (beta chain) was recovered during a study of identical twins. Regarding the study as a whole: In drawing conclusions, the study used cross-sectional statistical analysis and did not follow the same donors. Invariant populations such as MAIT and iNKT cells could partly muddle zero-insertion analyses.

A note on this clonotype: Its target is not known.

CDR3 length: 16 residues. Germline V gene sequence: CDR1 SGHRS, CDR2 YFSETQ. Trimming removed 0 bases at V and 0 bases at J, with 12 bases between. Everyone who gave samples was a healthy Caucasian. TCRdb used MiXCR to reprocess the 5' RACE reads, holding one entry per CDR3 protein. Of hundreds of thousands of distinct CDR3 sequences listed, around a sixth are singletons. The sample was also linked to a second study, of T cells expressing NK-cell markers. According to that study: With an anti-gamma-delta TCR antibody, sorting in several experiments was kept to alpha-beta TCR T cells.

Specimen: PBMCs. This TCR was sampled from a woman younger than 35 in good health. The V gene is TRBV5-1, the J gene TRBJ1-2; possible D gene TRBD1, 5 bases. CDR3 sequence: CASSLGGNQANYGYTF. In nucleotides, the CDR3 is TGCGCCAGCAGCTTGGGGGGGAACCAAGCTAACTATGGCTACACCTTC.